The present entry profiles one T cell receptor beta chain with its context. This sample was taken from a study of blood T cell repertoires in COVID-19. Study overall: Italy, Spain and the United States were the sources of the convalescent and acute COVID-19 samples. Nucleic acid was either cDNA or gDNA, and it came from T cells, B-cell-depleted T cells, or PBMCs.

Authors' methods: By means of reference gene primer amplification, nucleated cell counts were estimated. TCRdb keeps only in-frame clones here, not all; method: immunoSEQ multiplex PCR. The DNA was the basis for D and trimming; V, J and clone size are from that table. The sample lists approximately 170,000 clones, roughly four fifths seen once, with roughly 7.1% in the top ten. Sequencing used peripheral blood. The sequence was obtained from a man aged 40-50 years who had recovered from COVID-19.

The CDR3 nucleotides read TGTGCCAGCAGCTTGGGACAGAGCTCTGGAAACACCATATATTTT. Its protein is CASSLGQSSGNTIYF. This chain connects TRBV5-8 to TRBJ1-3; tentative D call: TRBD1 (5 bases). The germline V and J ends were trimmed by 0 bases and 0 bases, with 7 bases remaining between them. CDR1 is SGHTS and CDR2 is YDEGEE in the germline V gene. This CDR3 is built from 15 residues.